Each of the 9 T cell receptor beta chains below was sequenced from the same sample in a study of CD8+CD57+ T cells in acquired aplastic anemia. Both TCR beta VDJ combination and CDR3 sequence profiling were carried out. Genomic DNA was the template for this profiling. Using its own MiXCR run on the reads, TCRdb lists one record per CDR3 protein. The table has 400,000 to 600,000 distinct CDR3 sequences, approximately 33% seen once. CD8+CD57+ cell expansion had been shown by flow cytometry in patients chosen for sequencing. What was sequenced was sorted CD4+, CD8+, or CD8+CD57+ T cells (not recorded which) from PBMCs. The receptors derive from a human donor with aplastic anemia.

This chain connects TRBV19 to TRBJ1-5; 7 bases match TRBD1. Germline V gives CDR1 LNHDA, CDR2 SQIVND (reference sequence). Unmatched junction bases numbered 10, after V lost 9 bases and J lost 5 bases. CDR3 size: 14 residues. This CDR3 reads CASSLDRVDQPQHF. The CDR3 DNA follows: TGTGCCAGCAGCCTCGACAGGGTGGATCAGCCCCAGCATTTT.

This clonotype was recorded at least ten times. The chain uses TRBV4-3 and TRBJ2-5, with a tentative D call TRBD2 (6 bases). The CDR3 length is 14 residues. V was pared by 2 bases and J by 4 bases, with 11 bases between. Germline CDR1 and CDR2: LGHNA and YSLEER. CDR3 in DNA: TGCGCCAGCAGCCAATGGACGCGGGGAGAGACCCAGTACTTC. Encoded protein: CASSQWTRGETQYF.

This sequence joins TRBV7-9 and TRBJ1-2; D remains ambiguous. Per the germline V gene, CDR1 is SEHNR and CDR2 is FQNEAQ (reference sequence). This CDR3 is built from 15 residues. V was shortened by 2 bases and J by 3 bases, with 13 bases between the two germline ends. CDR3 in DNA: TGTGCCAGCAGCTTAACGCTTGGCAGAGACTATGGCTACACCTTC. It encodes CASSLTLGRDYGYTF.

This clonotype was observed many times. This sequence joins TRBV4-1 and TRBJ2-7; TRBD2 agrees at 9 bases. The CDR3 loop spans 16 amino acids. Germline V CDR1 and CDR2: MGHRA, YSYEKL. With V trimmed by 1 base and J by 2 bases, 6 bases remained unmatched. The DNA for the CDR3 is TGCGCCAGCAGCCAAGGGCTAGCGGGATACCCCTACGAGCAGTACTTC. Protein product: CASSQGLAGYPYEQYF.

This clonotype was detected only a few times. This chain joins TRBV30 and TRBJ1-6; D is uncertain. This CDR3 comprises 14 residues. Germline V gives CDR1 GTSNPN, CDR2 SVGIG (reference sequence). V lost 5 bases and J lost 4, with 12 bases in between. The CDR3 is CAWRLEAYNSPLHF. The DNA of the CDR3 is TGTGCCTGGCGTCTGGAGGCGTATAATTCACCCCTCCACTTT.

This clonotype was picked up many times. This sequence joins TRBV15 and TRBJ1-1; 8 bases line up with TRBD1. J lost 4 bases, V lost 1 base, and 8 bases had no gene match. The CDR3 sequence is 16 residues long. Germline V gene sequence: CDR1 LNHNV, CDR2 YYDKDF (reference sequence). CDR3 coding DNA: TGTGCCACCAGCAGAGGTGCCGCAGGGGGCGGCACTGAAGCTTTCTTT. Its translation: CATSRGAAGGGTEAFF.

This sequence joins TRBV7-6 and TRBJ2-7, with TRBD1 matching 9 bases. The V segment lost 5 bases and the J segment 3 bases; nucleotides outside the gene matches: 8. Germline V gene sequence: CDR1 SGHVS, CDR2 FNYEAQ. The CDR3 runs 15 residues. The CDR3 spells CASSLTGTGIYEQYF. CDR3 in DNA: TGTGCCAGCAGCCTCACCGGGACAGGGATCTACGAGCAGTACTTC.

This clonotype was detected once. The chain carries TRBV9 and TRBJ1-5; D gene unclear. The CDR3 extends over 12 amino acids. Germline values: CDR1 SGDLS, CDR2 YYNGEE. The V end was cut by 5 bases, the J end by 6 bases, with 9 bases between. CDR3 sequence: CASSDTGQPQHF. The CDR3 bases are TGTGCCAGCAGTGATACGGGTCAGCCCCAGCATTTT.

The chain has TRBV10-3 and TRBJ1-1; no reliable D call. Trimming took 0 bases from V and 1 from J, leaving 6 bases between them. CDR1 is ENHRY and CDR2 is SYGVKD in the germline V gene. CDR3 length: 14 amino acids. CDR3 region: CAISESLTNTEAFF. CDR3 sequence (DNA): TGTGCCATCAGTGAGTCGCTAACGAACACTGAAGCTTTCTTT.